This entry concerns a single TCR beta chain. These data come from a study of blood T cell repertoires in COVID-19. Study information: Italy, Spain and the United States were the sources of the convalescent and acute COVID-19 samples. The cDNA or gDNA used as material had been derived from T cells, B-cell-depleted T cells, or PBMCs.

The CDR3 loop spans 14 amino acids. V lost 6 bases to trimming and J lost 2 bases, with 11 bases between them. Germline-derived CDR1 and CDR2 are SNHLY and FYNNEI. Participant-reported clinical history was the basis for cohort assignment. As handled by the study authors: Researchers report that nucleated cell counts were estimated from reference gene primer amplification. Assay used: immunoSEQ multiplex PCR; TCRdb lists only in-frame clones, some missing. The V and J calls and clone size were taken over from that table, and D and trimming were inferred from the DNA. The repertoire holds roughly 200,000 clones, with just over 85% as singletons.

The source of this sequence is a woman in her thirties or forties with acute COVID-19. The chain uses TRBV2 and TRBJ1-5; unclear D gene. Source material: PBMCs or T cells enriched from blood (not recorded which). Written as DNA, the CDR3 is TGTGCCAGCAGCTCGGGGATAGGCAATCAGCCCCAGCATTTT. Residues: CASSSGIGNQPQHF.